This entry is about one T cell receptor beta chain. The antigen is not known. The record originates from a study of beta chain features in type 1 diabetes. Regarding the study as a whole: PCR may have favored shorter templates equally in patients and controls.

What was sequenced were expressed TCRB transcripts, since all of the isolated RNA had been reverse transcribed. TCRdb keeps only in-frame clones here, not all; method: immunoSEQ multiplex PCR. The sample has more than 150,000 clones, approximately 9.1% seen once. Staining for CD45RO/CCR7/CD25/CD127/CD95/CD27 allowed sorting of CD4+ naive, central memory, regulatory and stem cell-like memory cells. Purity of each sorted population was above 95%. The sequencing sample was made of central memory CD4+ T cells from blood. The TCR comes from a woman between 18 and 30 years old in good health.

The CDR3 nucleotides are TGTGCCAGTAGTATAGGCGGATCCCTGAGCAATGAGCAGTTCTTC. Translated: CASSIGGSLSNEQFF. The chain links TRBV19 to TRBJ2-1; no clear D. The germline CDR1 and CDR2 sequences are LNHDA and SQIVND (reference sequence). The CDR3 covers 15 residues. V dropped 1 base and J dropped 6 bases, with 13 bases sitting between them.